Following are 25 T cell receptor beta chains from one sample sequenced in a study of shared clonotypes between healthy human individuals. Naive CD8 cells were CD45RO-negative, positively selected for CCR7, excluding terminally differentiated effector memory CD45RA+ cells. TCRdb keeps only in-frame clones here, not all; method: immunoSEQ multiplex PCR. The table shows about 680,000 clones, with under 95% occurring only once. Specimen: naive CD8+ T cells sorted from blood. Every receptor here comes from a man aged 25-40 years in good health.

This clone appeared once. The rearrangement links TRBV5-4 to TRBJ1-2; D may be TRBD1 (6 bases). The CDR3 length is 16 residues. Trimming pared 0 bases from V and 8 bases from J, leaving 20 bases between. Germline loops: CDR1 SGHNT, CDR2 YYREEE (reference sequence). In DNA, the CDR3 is TGTGCCAGCAGCTTGGACAGGGACCGACCTTTGGAAGGCTACACCTTC. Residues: CASSLDRDRPLEGYTF.

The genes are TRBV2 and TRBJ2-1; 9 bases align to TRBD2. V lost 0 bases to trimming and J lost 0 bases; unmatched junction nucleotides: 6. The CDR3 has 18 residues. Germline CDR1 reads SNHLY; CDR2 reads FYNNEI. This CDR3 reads CASSEALGGLASYNEQFF. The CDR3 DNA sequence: TGTGCCAGCAGTGAAGCGCTGGGGGGACTAGCCTCCTACAATGAGCAGTTCTTC.

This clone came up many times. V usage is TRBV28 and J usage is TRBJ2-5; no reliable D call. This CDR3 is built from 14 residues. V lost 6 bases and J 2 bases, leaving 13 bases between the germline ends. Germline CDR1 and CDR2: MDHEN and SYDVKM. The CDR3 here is CASSPVLRQETQYF. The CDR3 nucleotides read TGTGCCAGCAGCCCCGTCCTCCGGCAAGAGACCCAGTACTTC.

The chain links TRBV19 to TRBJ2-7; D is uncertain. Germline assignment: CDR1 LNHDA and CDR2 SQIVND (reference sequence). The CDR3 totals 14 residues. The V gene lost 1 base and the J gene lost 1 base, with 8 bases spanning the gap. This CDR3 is CASSIVDTSYEQYF. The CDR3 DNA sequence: TGTGCCAGTAGTATAGTAGACACTTCCTACGAGCAGTACTTC.

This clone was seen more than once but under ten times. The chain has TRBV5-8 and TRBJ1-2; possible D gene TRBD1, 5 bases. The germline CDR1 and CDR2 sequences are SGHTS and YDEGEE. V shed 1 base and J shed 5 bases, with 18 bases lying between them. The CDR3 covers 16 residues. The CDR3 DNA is TGTGCCAGCAGCTTGTATGTGGGGGAGAACTCATATGGCTACACCTTC. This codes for CASSLYVGENSYGYTF.

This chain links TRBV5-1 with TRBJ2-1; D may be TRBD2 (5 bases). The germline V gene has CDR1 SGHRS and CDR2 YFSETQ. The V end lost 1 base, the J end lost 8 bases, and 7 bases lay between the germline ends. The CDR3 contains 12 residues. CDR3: CASSLWGDEQFF. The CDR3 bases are TGCGCCAGCAGCTTGTGGGGAGATGAGCAGTTCTTC.

CDR3 sequence (DNA): TGTGCCAGCAGTTCGGGACTTGGCTACACCTTC. Its translation is CASSSGLGYTF. The V gene is TRBV27, the J gene TRBJ1-2; D might be TRBD1 (5 bases). The germline CDR1 and CDR2 sequences are MNHEY and SMNVEV (reference sequence). The length of the CDR3 is 11 residues. The V end lost 4 bases, the J end lost 7 bases, and 7 bases lay between the germline ends.

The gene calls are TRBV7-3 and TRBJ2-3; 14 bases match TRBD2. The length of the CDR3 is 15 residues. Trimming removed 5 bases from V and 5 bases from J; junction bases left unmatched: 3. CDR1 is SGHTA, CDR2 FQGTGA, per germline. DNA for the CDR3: TGTGCCAGCAGCGTGACTAGCGGGAGGGGAGATACGCAGTATTTT. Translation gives CASSVTSGRGDTQYF.

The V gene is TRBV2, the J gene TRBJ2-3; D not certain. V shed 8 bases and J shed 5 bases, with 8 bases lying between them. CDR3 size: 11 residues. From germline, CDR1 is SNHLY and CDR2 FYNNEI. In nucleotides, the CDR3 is TGTGCCAGCTCCTGGGTAGATACGCAGTATTTT. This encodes CASSWVDTQYF.

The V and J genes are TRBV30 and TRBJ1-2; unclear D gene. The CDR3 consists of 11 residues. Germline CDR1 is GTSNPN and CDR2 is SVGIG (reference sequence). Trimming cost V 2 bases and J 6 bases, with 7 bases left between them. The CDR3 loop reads CAWSRENGYTF. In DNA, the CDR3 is TGTGCCTGGAGTCGCGAAAATGGCTACACCTTC.

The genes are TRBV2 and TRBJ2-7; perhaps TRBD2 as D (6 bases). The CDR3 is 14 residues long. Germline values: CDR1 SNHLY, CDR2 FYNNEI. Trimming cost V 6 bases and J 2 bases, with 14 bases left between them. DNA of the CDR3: TGTGCCAGCAGCGGGACTCTTCTAACCTACGAGCAGTACTTC. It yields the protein CASSGTLLTYEQYF.

The CDR3 spells CASSTLGRFPDTQYF. CDR3 DNA sequence: TGTGCCAGCAGTACCCTTGGGAGGTTCCCAGATACGCAGTATTTT. V usage is TRBV27 and J usage is TRBJ2-3; maybe TRBD2 (6 bases). The CDR3 consists of 15 residues. Trimming left V 5 bases short and J 4 bases short, with 16 bases between. CDR1 and CDR2 from the germline V gene are MNHEY and SMNVEV (reference sequence).

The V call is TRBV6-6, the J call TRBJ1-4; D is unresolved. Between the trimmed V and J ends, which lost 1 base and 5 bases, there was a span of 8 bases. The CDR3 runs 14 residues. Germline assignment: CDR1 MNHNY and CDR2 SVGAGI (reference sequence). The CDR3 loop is CASSYLMVNEKLFF. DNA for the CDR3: TGTGCCAGCAGTTACTTGATGGTGAATGAAAAACTGTTTTTT.

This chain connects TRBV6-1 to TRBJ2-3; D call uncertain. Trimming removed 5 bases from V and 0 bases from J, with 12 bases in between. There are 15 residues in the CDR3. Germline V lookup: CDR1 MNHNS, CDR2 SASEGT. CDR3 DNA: TGTGCCAGCAGTCGGATGGCGCTTAGCACAGATACGCAGTATTTT. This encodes CASSRMALSTDTQYF.

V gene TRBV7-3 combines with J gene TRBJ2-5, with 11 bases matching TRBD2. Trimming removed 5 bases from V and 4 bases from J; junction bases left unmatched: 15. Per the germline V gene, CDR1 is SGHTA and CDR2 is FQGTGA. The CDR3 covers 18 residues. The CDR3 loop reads CASSPGLAGGSWGETQYF. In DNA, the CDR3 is TGTGCCAGCAGCCCGGGGCTAGCGGGAGGTAGCTGGGGAGAGACCCAGTACTTC.

The DNA for the CDR3 is TGTGCCAGCAGTTACGGGGCGGGAGCATACGAGCAGTACTTC. Encoded protein: CASSYGAGAYEQYF. V is TRBV6-6 and J is TRBJ2-7, with TRBD2 matching over 7 bases. J was trimmed by 4 bases and V by 2 bases; bases with no gene match: 5. The germline V gene encodes CDR1 MNHNY and CDR2 SVGAGI (reference sequence). The CDR3 runs to 14 residues.

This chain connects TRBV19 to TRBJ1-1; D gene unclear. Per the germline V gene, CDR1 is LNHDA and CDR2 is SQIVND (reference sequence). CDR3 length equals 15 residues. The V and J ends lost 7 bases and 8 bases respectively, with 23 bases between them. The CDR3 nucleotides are TGTGCCAGTACCCCCGGTTCGGTTGGTTTAGTGGAAGCTTTCTTT. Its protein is CASTPGSVGLVEAFF.

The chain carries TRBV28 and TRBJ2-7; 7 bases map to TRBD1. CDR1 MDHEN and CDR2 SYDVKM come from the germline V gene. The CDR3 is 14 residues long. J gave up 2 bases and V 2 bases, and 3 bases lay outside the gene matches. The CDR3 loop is CASSLTQGAYEQYF. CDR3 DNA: TGTGCCAGCAGTTTAACGCAGGGGGCCTACGAGCAGTACTTC.

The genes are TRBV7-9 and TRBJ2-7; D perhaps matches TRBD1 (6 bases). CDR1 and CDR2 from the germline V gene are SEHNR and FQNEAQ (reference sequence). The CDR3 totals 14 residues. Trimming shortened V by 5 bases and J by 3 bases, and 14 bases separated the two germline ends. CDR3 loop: CASSPAGTIYEQYF. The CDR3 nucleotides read TGTGCCAGCAGCCCAGCAGGGACAATCTACGAGCAGTACTTC. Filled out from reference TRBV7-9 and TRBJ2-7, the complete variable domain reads DTGVSQNPRHKITKRGQNVTFRCDPISEHNRLYWYRQTLGQGPEFLTYFQNEAQLEKSRLLSDRFSAERPKGSFSTLEIQRTEQGDSAMYLCASSPAGTIYEQYFGPGTRLTVT.

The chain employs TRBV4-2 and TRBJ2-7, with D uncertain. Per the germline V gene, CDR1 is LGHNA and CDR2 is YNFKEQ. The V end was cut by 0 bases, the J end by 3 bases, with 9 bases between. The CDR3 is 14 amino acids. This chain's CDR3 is CASSQDMTYYEQYF. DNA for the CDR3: TGTGCCAGCAGCCAAGATATGACCTACTACGAGCAGTACTTC.

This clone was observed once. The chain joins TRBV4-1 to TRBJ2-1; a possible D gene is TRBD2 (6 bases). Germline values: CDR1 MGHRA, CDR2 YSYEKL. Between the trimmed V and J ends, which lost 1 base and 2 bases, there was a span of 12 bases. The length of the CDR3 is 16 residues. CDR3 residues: CASSQGLGGTYNEQFF. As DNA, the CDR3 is TGCGCCAGCAGCCAAGGGTTGGGGGGAACCTACAATGAGCAGTTCTTC.

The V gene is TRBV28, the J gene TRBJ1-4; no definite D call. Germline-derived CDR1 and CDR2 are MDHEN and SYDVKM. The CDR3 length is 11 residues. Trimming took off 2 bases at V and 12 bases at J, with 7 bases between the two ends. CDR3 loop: CASSLAGELFF. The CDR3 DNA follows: TGTGCCAGCAGTTTAGCGGGAGAACTGTTTTTT.

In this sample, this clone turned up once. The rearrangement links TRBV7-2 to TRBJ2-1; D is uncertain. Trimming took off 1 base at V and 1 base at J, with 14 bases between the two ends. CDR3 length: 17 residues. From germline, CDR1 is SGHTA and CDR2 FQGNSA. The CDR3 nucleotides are TGTGCCAGCAGCTTAGGTCCAGGTGACCTGTCCTACAATGAGCAGTTCTTC. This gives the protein CASSLGPGDLSYNEQFF.

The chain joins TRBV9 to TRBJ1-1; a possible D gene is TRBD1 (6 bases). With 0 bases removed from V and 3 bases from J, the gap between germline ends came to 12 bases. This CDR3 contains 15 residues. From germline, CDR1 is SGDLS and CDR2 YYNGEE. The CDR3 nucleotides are TGTGCCAGCAGCGTAGGTGGGGGCTTGGACACTGAAGCTTTCTTT. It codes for CASSVGGGLDTEAFF.

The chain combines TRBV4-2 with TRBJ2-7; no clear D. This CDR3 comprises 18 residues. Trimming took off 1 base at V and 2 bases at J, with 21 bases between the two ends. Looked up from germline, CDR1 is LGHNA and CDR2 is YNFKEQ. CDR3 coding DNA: TGTGCCAGCAGCCAAGTAGTTGACGGAAGAGACCTGACCTACGAGCAGTACTTC. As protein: CASSQVVDGRDLTYEQYF.